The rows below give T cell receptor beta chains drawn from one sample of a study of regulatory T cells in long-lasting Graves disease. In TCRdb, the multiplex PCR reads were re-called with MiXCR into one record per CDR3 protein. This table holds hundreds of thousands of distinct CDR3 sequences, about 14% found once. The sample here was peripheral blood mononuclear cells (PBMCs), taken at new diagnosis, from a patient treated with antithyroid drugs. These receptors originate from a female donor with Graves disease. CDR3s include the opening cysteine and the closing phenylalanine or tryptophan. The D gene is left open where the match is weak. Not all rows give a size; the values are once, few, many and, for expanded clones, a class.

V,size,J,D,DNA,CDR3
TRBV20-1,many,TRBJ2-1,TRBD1,TGCAGTGCCGGGGGACAGGGAGGGGTGAATGAGCAGTTCTTC,CSAGGQGGVNEQFF
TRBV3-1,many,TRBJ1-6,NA,TGTGCCAGCAGACCCGGGACGGAGGATTCACCCCTCCACTTT,CASRPGTEDSPLHF
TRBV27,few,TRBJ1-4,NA,TGTGCCAGCAGTTTTAAAGCTAGGGGGAATGAAAAACTGTTTTTT,CASSFKARGNEKLFF
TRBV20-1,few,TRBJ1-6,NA,TGCAGTGCTAGAGATCAAGGCCAGGGCGGGTGGGATTCACCCCTCCACTTT,CSARDQGQGGWDSPLHF
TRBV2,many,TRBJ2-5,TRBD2,TGTGCCAGCAGTGCTTCCTACGGGAGGGGAGATGAGACCCAGTACTTC,CASSASYGRGDETQYF
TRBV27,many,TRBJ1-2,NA,TGTGCCAGCAGTTTCAGGGGTGCATTGAACTATGGCTACACCTTC,CASSFRGALNYGYTF
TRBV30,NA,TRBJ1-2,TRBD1,TGTGCCTGGAGTGTCGGGACAGGCCCAGGGGGCTTTGACTATGGCTACACCTTC,CAWSVGTGPGGFDYGYTF
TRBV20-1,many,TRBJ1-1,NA,TGCAGTGCTAGCCGCCCGACAAGTTTTGAAGCTTTCTTT,CSASRPTSFEAFF
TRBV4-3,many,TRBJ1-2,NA,TGCGCCAGCAGCCAAGACATGTCAGGGTGGTATGGCTACACCTTC,CASSQDMSGWYGYTF
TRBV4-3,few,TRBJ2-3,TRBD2,TGCGCCAGCAGCCAAGATTATGCGGGAGGGCCCGGGGTTACGCAGTATTTT,CASSQDYAGGPGVTQYF
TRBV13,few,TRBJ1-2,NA,TGTGCCAGCAGCCTCAGGATCTATGGCTACACCTTC,CASSLRIYGYTF
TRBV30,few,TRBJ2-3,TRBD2,TGTGCCTGGAGTGTACGCGGCGGGAGGGGGGCAGATACGCAGTATTTT,CAWSVRGGRGADTQYF
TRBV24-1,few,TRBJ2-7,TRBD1,TGTGCCACCAGTGACATGGACAGGGCCTACGAGCAGTACTTC,CATSDMDRAYEQYF
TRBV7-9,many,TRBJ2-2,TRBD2,TGTGCCAGCAGCCTCCCGAGCGGGGGGCCAAACACCGGGGAGCTGTTTTTT,CASSLPSGGPNTGELFF
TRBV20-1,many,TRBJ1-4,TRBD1,TGCAGTGCTAGCGGACAGGGGGCGTCCCCTGGGGCTAATGAAAAACTGTTTTTT,CSASGQGASPGANEKLFF
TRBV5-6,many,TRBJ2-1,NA,TGTGCCAGCAGCCGACCCCCCCACAGGGTAAACAATGAGCAGTTCTTC,CASSRPPHRVNNEQFF
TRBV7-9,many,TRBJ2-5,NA,TGTGCCAGCAGCTTAGTAGGTGCCGTGATGTACCAAGAGACCCAGTACTTC,CASSLVGAVMYQETQYF
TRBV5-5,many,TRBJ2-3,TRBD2,TGTGCCAGCAGCTACCAAGCGGGGGCCACGTCAGTAGATACGCAGTATTTT,CASSYQAGATSVDTQYF
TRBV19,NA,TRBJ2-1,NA,TGTGCCAGTAGTATATGGGGGGAAGGGAATGAGCAGTTCTTC,CASSIWGEGNEQFF
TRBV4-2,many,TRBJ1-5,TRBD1,TGTGCCAGCAGCCAAGATTATGCGACAGGGTACAATCAGCCCCAGCATTTT,CASSQDYATGYNQPQHF
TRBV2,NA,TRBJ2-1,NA,TGTGCCAGCAGCGCCCGGGGGAGGAGTCTGTTCTTC,CASSARGRSLFF
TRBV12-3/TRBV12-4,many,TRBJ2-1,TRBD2,TGTGCCAGCAGTTTAGCTAGCGGGACGGTGTTCAATGAGCAGTTCTTC,CASSLASGTVFNEQFF
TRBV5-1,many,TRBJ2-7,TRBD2,TGCGCCAGCAGCTTGGAGGTCCGCGGGAGTCACGAGCAGTACTTC,CASSLEVRGSHEQYF
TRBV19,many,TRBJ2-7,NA,TGTGCCAGTAGTGTGACACCTTCCTACGAGCAGTACTTC,CASSVTPSYEQYF
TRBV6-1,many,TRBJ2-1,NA,TGTGCCAGCAGCAGGGTGGAAGGGTACAATGAGCAGTTCTTC,CASSRVEGYNEQFF
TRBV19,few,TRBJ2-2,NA,TGTGCCAGTAGTATCCGAGAATACACCGGGGAGCTGTTTTTT,CASSIREYTGELFF
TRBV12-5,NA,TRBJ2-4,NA,TGTGCTAGTGGTTTGTATGGGGAGAAGAAAAACATTCAGTACTTC,CASGLYGEKKNIQYF
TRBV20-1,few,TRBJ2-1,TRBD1,TGCAGTGCTAGTCCGTCCGGGACAGAGATATACAATGAGCAGTTCTTC,CSASPSGTEIYNEQFF
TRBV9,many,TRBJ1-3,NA,TGTGCCAGCAGCGTATTTCCTCCTGAGAGCTCTGGAAACACCATATATTTT,CASSVFPPESSGNTIYF
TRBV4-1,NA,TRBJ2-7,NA,TGCGCCAGCAGCCAAGGATGGCAGGGTGCGGGCGAGCAGTACTTC,CASSQGWQGAGEQYF
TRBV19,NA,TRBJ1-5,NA,TGTGCCAGTAGGAACTCGGAGGGGCAGCCCCAGCATTTT,CASRNSEGQPQHF
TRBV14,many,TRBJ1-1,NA,TGTGCCAGCAGCCAAGATTTTGGGAACACTGAAGCTTTCTTT,CASSQDFGNTEAFF
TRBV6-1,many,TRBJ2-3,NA,TGTGCCAGCGGCGGACTCGGGACCTCAACTAGCACAGATACGCAGTATTTT,CASGGLGTSTSTDTQYF
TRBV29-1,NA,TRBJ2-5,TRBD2,TGCAGCTCCCGACTAGCGCAACAAGAGACCCAGTACTTC,CSSRLAQQETQYF
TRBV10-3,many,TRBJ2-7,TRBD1,TGTGCCATCAGTGGACTGAGGACAGGGATGAACGAGCAGTACTTC,CAISGLRTGMNEQYF
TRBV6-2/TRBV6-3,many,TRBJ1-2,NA,TGTGCCAGCAGTCGACGAGGAGGATGGATAGAAGTCCACTATGGCTACACCTTC,CASSRRGGWIEVHYGYTF
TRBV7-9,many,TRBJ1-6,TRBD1,TGTGCCAGCAGCTCCCGGGACAGTAATTCACCCCTCCACTTT,CASSSRDSNSPLHF
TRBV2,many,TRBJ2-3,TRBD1,TGTGCCAGCAGTCAGACGACAGGGTGGTCAGATACGCAGTATTTT,CASSQTTGWSDTQYF
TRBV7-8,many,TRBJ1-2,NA,TGTGCCAGCAGCTTAGAACCCGGGTGGGCTGCGGGTGGCTACACCTTC,CASSLEPGWAAGGYTF
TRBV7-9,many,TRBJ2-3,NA,TGTGCCAGCAGCCAGGACAGTCGCCCCACAGATACGCAGTATTTT,CASSQDSRPTDTQYF
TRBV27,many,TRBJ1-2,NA,TGTGCCAGCAGTTTAGGAGGGGGGGTAGGCTACACCTTC,CASSLGGGVGYTF
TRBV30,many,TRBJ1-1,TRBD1,TGTGCCTGGAGATGGAGGTGGGGACAGCTGAACACTGAAGCTTTCTTT,CAWRWRWGQLNTEAFF
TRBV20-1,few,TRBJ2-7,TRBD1,TGCAGTGCTGACAGGGACTCCTACGAGCAGTACTTC,CSADRDSYEQYF